One TCR beta chain is described in this entry. The antigen this receptor binds is unknown. No qualities accompany the bases; no much larger clone lies one base away. The data were obtained in a study of stem cell transplantation in POMP-related autoinflammatory disease (dated by TCRdb to the early 2020s). Study-level background: The study hypothesis was that defective thymoproteasomes impair MHC class I-dependent CD8+ T-cell differentiation and positive selection, which skews the TRB repertoire. Prior to transplant, the patients had CD4+ naive T-cell skewing, low CD8+ T-cell proportions, and decreased T-cell cytokine secretion. After transplant, 100% donor engraftment of neutrophils and platelets through one year was shown by DNA chimerism analysis. The effect of POMP deficiency on T-cell receptor beta repertoire diversity and CDR3 characteristics was assessed by high-throughput TRB sequencing. General findings and caveats noted by the study authors: The trend toward lower diversity and increased clonality in PRAID patients was statistically significant only for regulatory T cells. Across all analyzed T-cell subsets, PRAID patients showed a trend toward higher clonality and lower TRB diversity. PRAID patients showed a restricted number of unique TRB V-J gene pairings.

Library prep was done by the immunoSEQ multiplex PCR assay. Turning to the authors' computational methods: Shannon entropy, which takes clonal size distribution into account, was used to quantify repertoire diversity. The Gini-Simpson index (Simpson_1-D) was used to measure inequality of clonotype distribution. TCRdb's version of the immuneACCESS table is confined to in-frame rearrangements and falls short of the full clone set. An unresolved V gene accounts for under half of the shortfall where checked; the remainder is of unknown origin. V and J calls and clone size are as listed in that table; D and trimming were resolved from the DNA. Here the sample has more than 8,500 clones; around 75% occur a single time. 3.5% to 5% of the sample goes to the ten largest clones. What this sample's time point label stands for: after hematopoietic stem cell transplant. PRAID was marked by prominent immunodeficiency together with autoinflammation. Prior to TRB sequencing, T-cell subsets (conventional T cells, CD8+ T cells, regulatory T cells, T follicular helper cells) were sorted.

Germline trimming amounts to 6 bases on V and 7 bases on J, with 4 as the count of junction bases outside the gene matches. Taken from the germline V gene, the CDR1 and CDR2 loops are MNHEY and SVGAGI. From the cysteine up to the phenylalanine, the CDR3 has a length of 13 residues. Only CDR3 DNA is held: 39 bases, read in frame from base 1. The source of this sequence is a human patient with POMP-related autoinflammation and immune dysregulation (PRAID). Once a transplant has taken place, some T cells may be donor derived. Sequences were derived from CD4+ T cells from PBMCs, sampled after stem cell transplantation. This sequence uses TRBV6-5 and TRBJ2-5; TRBD2 aligns with 11 central bases. The bases read TGTGCCAGCAGGGTAGCGGGAGGGAGGACCCAGTACTTC. This gives the protein CASRVAGGRTQYF.